This TCR beta chain was sequenced for a study of T cells in Graves' hyperthyroidism and ophthalmopathy. As for the study in general: Peripheral blood was collected at initial diagnosis, before any treatment. Findings and limits, study-wide: Blood also contained most expanded thyroid clonotypes above 0.001.

This CDR3 has 16 residues. Trimming cost V 2 bases and J 0 bases, with 14 bases left between them. The germline CDR1 and CDR2 sequences are SGHRS and YFSETQ. There are many counts of this clonotype. Its antigen is currently unknown. The cohort's ophthalmopathy patients, a group with duration under 3 months, had a Clinical Activity Score of at least 3 and a NOSPECS grade of at least 4. Patients were excluded for uncontrolled infection, other autoimmune disease, pregnancy or lactation. There were TCR beta CDR3 regions amplified from RNA transcripts. HTBI primers were the set used in a first-round RT-PCR of the TCR CDR3. Via MiXCR, TCRdb re-called the multiplex PCR reads, giving one row per CDR3 protein. This table holds fewer than 700,000 distinct CDR3 sequences, 17% found once.

Sequencing was done on a sample of blood. The rearrangement joins TRBV5-1 to TRBJ1-1; D gene uncertain. The clonotype comes from a young woman with Graves' ophthalmopathy. CDR3 in DNA: TGCGCCAGCAGCTTCCGGGTCTCATATTTGAACACTGAAGCTTTCTTT. Translated, it gives CASSFRVSYLNTEAFF. Complete variable domain (other parts from reference TRBV5-1 and TRBJ1-1): KAGVTQTPRYLIKTRGQQVTLSCSPISGHRSVSWYQQTPGQGLQFLFEYFSETQRNKGNFPGRFSGRQFSNSRSEMNVSTLELGDSALYLCASSFRVSYLNTEAFFGQGTRLTVV.